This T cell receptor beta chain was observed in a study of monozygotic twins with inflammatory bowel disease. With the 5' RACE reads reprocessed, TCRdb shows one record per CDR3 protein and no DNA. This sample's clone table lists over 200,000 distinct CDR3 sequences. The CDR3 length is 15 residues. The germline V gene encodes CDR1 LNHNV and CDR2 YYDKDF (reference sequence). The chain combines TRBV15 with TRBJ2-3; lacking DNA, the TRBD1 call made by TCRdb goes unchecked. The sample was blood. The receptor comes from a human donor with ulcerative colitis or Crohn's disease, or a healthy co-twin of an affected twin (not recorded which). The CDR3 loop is CATSRDGGSTDTQYF.